This T cell receptor (beta chain) was observed in a study of CD8+CD57+ T cells in acquired aplastic anemia. Study-level information: The study obtained an average of approximately 2.9 ug of DNA from sorted CD4+ and CD8+ cells. Study results and caveats: Twenty-nine shared CD8+ CDR3s appeared highly expressed within patients' immunodominant clones.

The CDR3 runs to 12 residues. V was clipped by 8 bases and J by 9 bases, with 11 bases between them. Germline V gene lookup returns CDR1 MGHDK and CDR2 SYGVNS. The study profiled TCR beta VDJ and CDR3 using genomic DNA as template. TCRdb independently ran MiXCR on the reads; one entry per CDR3 protein. Of 200,000 to 250,000 distinct CDR3 sequences listed, about 62% are singletons. Sequencing was done on patients that had shown CD8+CD57+ cell expansion by flow cytometry. The patients, all of them, had severe acquired aplastic anemia. None of the patients had been given any therapy when their blood was sampled. Of note for this clonotype: Its specificity is unknown.

This TCR was sampled from a human donor with aplastic anemia. The sample consisted of sorted CD4+, CD8+, or CD8+CD57+ T cells (not recorded which) from PBMCs. The chain uses TRBV25-1 and TRBJ1-6; D gene uncertain. CDR3 nucleotides: TGTGCCAGCGGAGGCCTGGGTTCACCCCTCCACTTT. Encoded protein: CASGGLGSPLHF.